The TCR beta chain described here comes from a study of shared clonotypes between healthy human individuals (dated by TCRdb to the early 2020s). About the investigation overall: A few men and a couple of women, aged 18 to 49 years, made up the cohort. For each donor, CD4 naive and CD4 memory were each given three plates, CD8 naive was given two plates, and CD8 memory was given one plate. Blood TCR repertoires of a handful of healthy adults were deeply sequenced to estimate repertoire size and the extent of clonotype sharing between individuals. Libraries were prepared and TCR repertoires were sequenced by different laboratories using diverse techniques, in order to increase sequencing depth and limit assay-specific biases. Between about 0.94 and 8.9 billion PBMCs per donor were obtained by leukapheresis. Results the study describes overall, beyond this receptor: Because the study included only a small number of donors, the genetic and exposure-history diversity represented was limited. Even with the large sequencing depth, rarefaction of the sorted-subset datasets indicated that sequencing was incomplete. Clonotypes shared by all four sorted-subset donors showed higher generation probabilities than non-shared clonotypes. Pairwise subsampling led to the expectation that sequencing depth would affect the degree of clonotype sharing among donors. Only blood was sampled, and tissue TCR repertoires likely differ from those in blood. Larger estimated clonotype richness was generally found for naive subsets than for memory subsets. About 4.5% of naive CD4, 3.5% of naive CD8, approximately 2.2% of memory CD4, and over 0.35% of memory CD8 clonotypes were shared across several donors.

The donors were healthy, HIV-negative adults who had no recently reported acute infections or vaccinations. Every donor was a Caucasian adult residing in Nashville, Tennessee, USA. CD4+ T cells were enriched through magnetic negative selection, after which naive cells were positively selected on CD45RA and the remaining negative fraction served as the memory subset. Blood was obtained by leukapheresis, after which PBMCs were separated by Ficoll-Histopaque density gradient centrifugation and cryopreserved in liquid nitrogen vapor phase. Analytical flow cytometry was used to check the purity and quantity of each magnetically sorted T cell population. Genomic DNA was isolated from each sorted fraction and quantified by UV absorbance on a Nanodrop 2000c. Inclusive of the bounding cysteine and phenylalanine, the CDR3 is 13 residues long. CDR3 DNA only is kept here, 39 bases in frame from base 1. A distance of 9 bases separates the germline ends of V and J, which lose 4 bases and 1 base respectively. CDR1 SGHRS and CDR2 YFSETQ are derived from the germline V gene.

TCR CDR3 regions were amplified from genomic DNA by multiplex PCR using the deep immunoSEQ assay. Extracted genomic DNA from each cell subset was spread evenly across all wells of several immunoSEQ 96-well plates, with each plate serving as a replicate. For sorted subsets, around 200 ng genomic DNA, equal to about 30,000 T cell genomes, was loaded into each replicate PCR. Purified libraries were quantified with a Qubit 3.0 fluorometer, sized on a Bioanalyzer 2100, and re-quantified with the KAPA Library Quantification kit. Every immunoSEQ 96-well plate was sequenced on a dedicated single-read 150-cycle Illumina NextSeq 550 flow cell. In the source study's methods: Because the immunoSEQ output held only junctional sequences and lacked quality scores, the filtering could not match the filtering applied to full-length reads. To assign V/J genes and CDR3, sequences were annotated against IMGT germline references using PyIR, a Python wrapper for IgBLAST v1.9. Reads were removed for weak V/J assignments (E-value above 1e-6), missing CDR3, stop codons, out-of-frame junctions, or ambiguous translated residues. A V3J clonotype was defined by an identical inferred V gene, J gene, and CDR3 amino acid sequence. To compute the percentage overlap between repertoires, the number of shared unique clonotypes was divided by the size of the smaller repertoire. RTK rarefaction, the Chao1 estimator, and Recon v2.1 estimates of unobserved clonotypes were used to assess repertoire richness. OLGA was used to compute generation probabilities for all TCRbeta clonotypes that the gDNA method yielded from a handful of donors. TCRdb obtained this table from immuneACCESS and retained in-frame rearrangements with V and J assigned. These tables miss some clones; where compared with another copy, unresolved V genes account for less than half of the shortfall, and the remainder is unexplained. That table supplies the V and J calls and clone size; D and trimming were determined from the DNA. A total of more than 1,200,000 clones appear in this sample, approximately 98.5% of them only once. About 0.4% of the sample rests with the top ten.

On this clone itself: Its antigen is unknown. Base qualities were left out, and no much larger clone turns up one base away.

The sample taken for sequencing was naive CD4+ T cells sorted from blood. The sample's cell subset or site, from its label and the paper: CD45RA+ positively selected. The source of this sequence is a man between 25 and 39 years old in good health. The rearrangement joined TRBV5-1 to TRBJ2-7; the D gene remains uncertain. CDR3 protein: CASSLGFSYEQYF. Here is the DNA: TGCGCCAGCAGCCTTGGTTTTTCCTACGAGCAGTACTTC.